A selection of T cell receptor beta chains follows, all from one sample in a study of blood T cell repertoires in COVID-19. Sequencing was performed with immunoSEQ multiplex PCR; in TCRdb, only in-frame clones are kept and a portion is missing. This table holds over 150,000 clones, roughly 90% found once. The sequenced sample was peripheral blood. These receptors were collected from a man over 45 with acute or convalescent COVID-19. CDR3s include the opening cysteine and the closing phenylalanine or tryptophan. The D gene is left open where the match is weak. Rows give clone size only sometimes, using once, few, many, or a class for an expanded clone.

>once|TRBJ1-1|TRBV18|.
CASSPLIAGLNTEAFF
TGTGCCAGCTCACCCTTGATAGCAGGGCTGAACACTGAAGCTTTCTTT
>.|TRBJ2-5|TRBV28|TRBD2
CASSLWSSGSKETQYF
TGTGCCAGCAGTTTATGGTCTAGCGGGTCCAAAGAGACCCAGTACTTC
>.|TRBJ1-6|TRBV7-2|TRBD1
CASRAYRQGNSPLHF
TGTGCCAGCAGAGCTTATCGACAGGGGAATTCACCCCTCCACTTT
>once|TRBJ2-3|TRBV18|.
CASSPPTSPHTDTQYF
TGTGCCAGCTCACCCCCGACTAGTCCCCACACAGATACGCAGTATTTT
>once|TRBJ1-4|TRBV5-8|.
CASSLAGVYGVNEKLFF
TGTGCCAGCAGCTTGGCAGGGGTGTACGGCGTGAATGAAAAACTGTTTTTT
>.|TRBJ2-2|TRBV6-5|.
CASSYLTGSPGELFF
TGTGCCAGCAGTTACCTAACAGGGTCCCCCGGGGAGCTGTTTTTT
>.|TRBJ2-1|TRBV11-2|TRBD2
CASSSGAGGTSYNEQFF
TGTGCCAGCAGCTCTGGGGCGGGAGGAACTTCCTACAATGAGCAGTTCTTC
>.|TRBJ2-1|TRBV7-4|TRBD1
CASSLGTDRSYNEQFF
TGTGCCAGCAGCTTAGGGACGGACAGGAGCTACAATGAGCAGTTCTTC
>.|TRBJ2-5|TRBV18|TRBD2
CASSPPGLAVQETQYF
TGTGCCAGCTCACCACCGGGACTAGCAGTTCAAGAGACCCAGTACTTC
>.|TRBJ1-1|TRBV7-8|.
CASSLLMNTEAFF
TGTGCCAGCAGCTTACTTATGAACACTGAAGCTTTCTTT
>.|TRBJ1-5|TRBV7-2|.
CASSRDRIATQPQHF
TGTGCCAGCAGCCGCGACAGGATAGCAACTCAGCCCCAGCATTTT
>.|TRBJ2-7|TRBV6-1|TRBD1
CASSEGQGVIEQYF
TGTGCCAGCAGTGAAGGACAGGGGGTCATCGAGCAGTACTTC
>.|TRBJ2-5|TRBV9|.
CASSVGQFQETQYF
TGTGCCAGCAGCGTAGGACAGTTCCAAGAGACCCAGTACTTC
>.|TRBJ2-7|TRBV2|.
CASSPTGFSYEQYF
TGTGCCAGCAGTCCGACAGGTTTTTCCTACGAGCAGTACTTC